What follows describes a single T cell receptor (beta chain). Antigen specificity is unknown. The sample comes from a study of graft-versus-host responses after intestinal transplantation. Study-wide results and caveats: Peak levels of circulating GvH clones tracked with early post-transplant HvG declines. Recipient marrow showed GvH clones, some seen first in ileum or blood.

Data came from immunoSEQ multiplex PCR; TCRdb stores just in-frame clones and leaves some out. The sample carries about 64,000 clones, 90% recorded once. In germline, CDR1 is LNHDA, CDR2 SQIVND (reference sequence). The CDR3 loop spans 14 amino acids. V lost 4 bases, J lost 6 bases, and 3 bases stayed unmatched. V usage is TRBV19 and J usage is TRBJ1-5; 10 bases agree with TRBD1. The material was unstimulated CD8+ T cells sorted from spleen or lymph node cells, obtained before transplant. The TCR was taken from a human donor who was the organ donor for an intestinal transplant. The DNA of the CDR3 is TGTGCCAGTAGTAAGGACAGGGGGGCTCAGCCCCAGCATTTT. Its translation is CASSKDRGAQPQHF.